The 8 T cell receptor beta chains in this list originate from one sample, sequenced in a study of persistence of HIV-infected CD4 T cells. Stimulation used around 10 ug/mL lysate from CMV-infected fibroblasts. Memory cells lacking CD40L and CD69 with high CD45RO were sorted. The immunoSEQ assay was version 4, run in survey mode. Sequencing used immunoSEQ multiplex PCR; TCRdb keeps in-frame clones, though not all of them. This table has more than 25,000 clones, approximately 80% appearing once. Their target antigens are unknown. This sample comprised CD4+ T cells sorted from PBMCs after 18-hour stimulation, obtained from a patient who received antiretroviral therapy. The receptors come from an adult woman with HIV who was CMV-seropositive.

The chain combines TRBV19 with TRBJ2-7; no clear D gene. The CDR3 covers 13 residues. Per the germline V gene, CDR1 is LNHDA and CDR2 is SQIVND (reference sequence). V shed 9 bases and J shed 3 bases, with 15 bases lying between them. This chain's CDR3 is CASAPRTGYEQYF. Here the CDR3 DNA reads TGTGCCAGCGCCCCCCGCACCGGCTACGAGCAGTACTTC.

This chain uses TRBV29-1 with TRBJ1-2; D possibly corresponds to TRBD1 (5 bases). Germline V CDR1 and CDR2: SQVTM, ANQGSEA. Trimming left V 5 bases short and J 7 bases short, with 17 bases between. The CDR3 runs to 13 residues. CDR3 residues: CSVLMGGISGYTF. The CDR3 region has the DNA TGCAGCGTTCTCATGGGGGGAATCAGTGGCTACACCTTC.

The chain has TRBV6-2 or TRBV6-3 and TRBJ2-4; TRBD1 aligns across 9 bases. Losses at the gene ends were 2 bases for V and 6 bases for J; bases not matched to a gene: 2. Germline V gene lookup returns CDR1 MNHEY and CDR2 SVGEGT. The CDR3 runs 14 residues. The CDR3 sequence is CASSYGTGSNIQYF. The CDR3 coding sequence is TGTGCCAGCAGTTACGGGACAGGGTCAAACATTCAGTACTTC.

The chain is built from TRBV12-3 or TRBV12-4 and TRBJ1-3, with 10 positions matching TRBD1. Trimming cost V 11 bases and J 3 bases; bases outside gene matches: 4. The CDR3 consists of 13 residues. The CDR3 DNA is TGTGCCGGGGGACAGGGGCTTGGAAACACCATATATTTT. It translates to CAGGQGLGNTIYF.

This chain connects TRBV30 to TRBJ1-2, with a possible D match to TRBD1 (5 bases). This CDR3 contains 13 residues. Looked up from germline, CDR1 is GTSNPN and CDR2 is SVGIG (reference sequence). V dropped 4 bases and J dropped 1 base, with 10 bases sitting between them. CDR3 nucleotide sequence: TGTGCCTGGACGGTTCAGGGTAACTATGGCTACACCTTC. Encoded protein: CAWTVQGNYGYTF.

The genes are TRBV10-1 and TRBJ2-3, with 7 bases identical to TRBD1. CDR1 and CDR2 from the germline V gene are WNHNN and SYGVQD (reference sequence). The V and J ends lost 4 bases and 4 bases, in that order; junction bases with no gene match: 5. The CDR3 consists of 14 residues. The CDR3 loop is CASSAGQVPDTQYF. The DNA for the CDR3 is TGCGCCAGCAGTGCCGGACAGGTTCCAGATACGCAGTATTTT.

This clone was seen more than once but under ten times. The chain recombines TRBV5-1 with TRBJ1-6; 8 bases fit TRBD1. The CDR3 runs 14 residues. Germline V gene lookup returns CDR1 SGHRS and CDR2 YFSETQ. Trimming took 4 bases from V and 9 from J; bases not matched to a gene: 6. The CDR3 DNA follows: TGCGCCAGCAGCGCGGACAGGGAGGGTTCACCCCTCCACTTT. Translated: CASSADREGSPLHF.

The V and J genes are TRBV24-1 and TRBJ2-3; TRBD2 matches 15 bases. The CDR3 is made up of 19 amino acids. V lost 7 bases, J lost 0 bases, and 10 bases stayed unmatched. Germline V lookup: CDR1 KGHDR, CDR2 SFDVKD. CDR3 nucleotide sequence: TGTGCCACCAGGGGGACTAGCGGGGGGAACGAGTCTAGCACAGATACGCAGTATTTT. Translating gives CATRGTSGGNESSTDTQYF.